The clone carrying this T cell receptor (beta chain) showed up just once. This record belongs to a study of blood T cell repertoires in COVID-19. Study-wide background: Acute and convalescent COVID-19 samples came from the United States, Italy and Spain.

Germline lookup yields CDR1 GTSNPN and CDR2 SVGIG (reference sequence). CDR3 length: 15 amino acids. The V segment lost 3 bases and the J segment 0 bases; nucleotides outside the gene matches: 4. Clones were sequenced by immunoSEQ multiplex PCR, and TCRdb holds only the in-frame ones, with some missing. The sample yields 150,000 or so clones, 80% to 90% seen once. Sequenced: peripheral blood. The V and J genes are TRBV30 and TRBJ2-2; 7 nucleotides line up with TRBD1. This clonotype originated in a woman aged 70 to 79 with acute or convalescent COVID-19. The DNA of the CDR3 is TGTGCCTGGAGGCGAGGGGGCTCGAACACCGGGGAGCTGTTTTTT. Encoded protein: CAWRRGGSNTGELFF.